The TCR beta chain under discussion was sequenced for a study of T cells of healthy individuals. The V end was cut by 5 bases, the J end by 1 base, with 14 bases between. The CDR3 length is 15 residues. Germline V gene lookup returns CDR1 MNHEY and CDR2 SVGEGT. MiXCR was run by TCRdb on the 5' RACE reads, yielding one entry per CDR3 protein. Of fewer than 90,000 distinct CDR3 sequences in the sample, about 4.8% are singletons; the top ten hold about 7.5%. V gene TRBV6-2 or TRBV6-3 combines with J gene TRBJ2-5; maybe TRBD1 (6 bases). The origin of this receptor is a female donor in good health. For the CDR3, the DNA is TGTGCCAGCAGTCGTCGCCTCAGGGGCCAAGAGACCCAGTACTTC. Translation gives CASSRRLRGQETQYF.